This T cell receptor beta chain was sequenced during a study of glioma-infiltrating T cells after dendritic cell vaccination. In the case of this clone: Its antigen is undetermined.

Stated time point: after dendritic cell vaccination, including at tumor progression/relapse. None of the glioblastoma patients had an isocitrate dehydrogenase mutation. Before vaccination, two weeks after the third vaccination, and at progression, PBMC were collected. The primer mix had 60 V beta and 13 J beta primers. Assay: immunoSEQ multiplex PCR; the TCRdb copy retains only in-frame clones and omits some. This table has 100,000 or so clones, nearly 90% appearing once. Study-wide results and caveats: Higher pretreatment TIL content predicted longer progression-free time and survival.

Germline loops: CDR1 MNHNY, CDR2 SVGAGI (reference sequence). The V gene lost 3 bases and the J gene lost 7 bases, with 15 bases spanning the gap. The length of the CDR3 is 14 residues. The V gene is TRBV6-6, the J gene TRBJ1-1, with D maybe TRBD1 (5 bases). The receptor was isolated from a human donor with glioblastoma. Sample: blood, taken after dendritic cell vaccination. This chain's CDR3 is CASSYLRGSNEAFF. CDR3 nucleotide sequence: TGTGCCAGCAGTTATTTAAGGGGATCTAATGAAGCTTTCTTT.